The sequence of this T cell receptor beta chain was determined in a study of PD-L1 blockade in urothelial cancer. The wider study: Atezolizumab, begun by patients in about 2014, was given at 1,200 mg intravenously every 3 weeks. The authors examined blood 3 weeks (second dose) and 6 weeks after treatment start. T cells numbered a median of approximately 150,000 in the blood samples. Overall study findings and caveats: Durable-benefit patients had greater expansion of tumor-associated blood clones at 3 weeks.

Remarks on this clone: No antigen is known for it.

CDR3 length: 16 amino acids. Germline V CDR1 and CDR2: SGDLS, YYNGEE. V lost 3 bases and J lost 0, with 14 bases in between. The table came from immunoSEQ multiplex PCR; TCRdb's copy has only in-frame clones and leaves some out. The sample has about 72,000 clones, about 85% seen once. This TCR was sampled from a man aged 65 to 85 with urothelial cancer. V is TRBV9 and J is TRBJ2-3; weak D call: TRBD2 (6 bases). Sequencing used PBMCs, obtained around atezolizumab (anti-PD-L1) treatment. CDR3 loop: CASSGERAWSTDTQYF. The CDR3 DNA is TGTGCCAGCAGCGGGGAGCGGGCGTGGAGCACAGATACGCAGTATTTT.